This TCR beta chain is drawn from a study of identical twins. This clonotype was counted many times. Trimming removed 2 bases at V and 6 bases at J, with 22 bases between. The V gene's germline CDR1 is MNHEY and CDR2 SVGAGI. This CDR3 has 17 residues. TCRdb ran MiXCR on the 5' RACE reads and lists one entry per CDR3 protein. In the table there are approximately 190,000 distinct CDR3 sequences, around a sixth of which are singletons. These data were also filed under a second study, of T cells expressing NK-cell markers.

The chain is built from TRBV6-5 and TRBJ2-5, with a weak D call TRBD2 (5 bases). Sequenced input: CD8+ T cells sorted from blood. This sequence originates from a woman aged 18-29 years in good health. CDR3 bases: TGTGCCAGCAGTTACGGAGGTCGTGGCAGACACAGACAGACCCAGTACTTC. Its translation is CASSYGGRGRHRQTQYF.